This section outlines one T cell receptor beta chain sequence together with its context. This clone occurred once. Its recognized antigen is unknown. Within one base of it there is no much larger clone, and no base qualities were kept. The donors were healthy, HIV-negative adults who had no recently reported acute infections or vaccinations. All donors were Caucasian adults living in Nashville, Tennessee, USA. CD4+ T cells were enriched by magnetic negative selection; naive cells were then positively selected on CD45RA, and the negative fraction formed the memory subset. After blood collection by leukapheresis, PBMCs were isolated using Ficoll-Histopaque density gradient centrifugation and then cryopreserved in the vapor phase of liquid nitrogen. Analytical flow cytometry was used to check the purity and quantity of every magnetically sorted T cell population. Genomic DNA was isolated from each sorted fraction and quantified by UV absorbance on a Nanodrop 2000c.

Using the deep immunoSEQ assay, TCR CDR3 regions were amplified from genomic DNA by multiplex PCR. Extracted genomic DNA from each cell subset was distributed evenly across all wells of several immunoSEQ 96-well plates, and each plate was treated as a replicate. For sorted subsets, approximately 200 ng of genomic DNA, equivalent to around 29,000 T cell genomes, went into each replicate PCR. Purified libraries were measured with a Qubit 3.0 fluorometer, size-checked on a Bioanalyzer 2100, and measured again with the KAPA Library Quantification kit. Every immunoSEQ 96-well plate was sequenced on a separate single-read 150-cycle Illumina NextSeq 550 flow cell. As for the authors' bioinformatics: The immunoSEQ output contained only junctional sequences without quality scores, so filtering could not match that applied to full-length reads. Sequences were annotated with PyIR, a Python wrapper for IgBLAST v1.9, and V/J genes and CDR3 were assigned using IMGT germline references. Any read was removed if the V/J assignment was weak (E-value above 1e-6), the CDR3 was missing, or the read contained stop codons, out-of-frame junctions, or ambiguous translated residues. V3J clonotypes were defined by identical inferred V gene, J gene, and CDR3 amino acid sequence. Percentage overlap between repertoires was calculated by dividing the number of shared unique clonotypes by the size of the smaller repertoire. RTK rarefaction, the Chao1 estimator, and Recon v2.1 estimates of unobserved clonotypes were used to assess repertoire richness. Generation probabilities for all TCRbeta clonotypes obtained by the gDNA method from a few donors were computed using OLGA. TCRdb limited this immuneACCESS table to in-frame rearrangements with V and J called. A share of clones is missing; checked studies link under half to unresolved V genes, and the rest is unexplained. Clonal size and the V and J genes are those of that table, whereas D and trimming came from the DNA. Counted in this sample were around 1.5 million clones; approximately 98% of them appeared once. The top ten hold around 0.45% of the sample.

Via the germline V gene, CDR1 is SGHTA and CDR2 FQGTGA. Counted from cysteine to phenylalanine, this CDR3 has 14 amino acids. CDR3 DNA only is kept here, 42 bases in frame from base 1. V lost 5 bases and J lost 5 bases; the stretch between them is 16 bases long. This sample is part of a study of shared clonotypes between healthy human individuals (TCRdb year 2020). With respect to the entire study: The cohort comprised two women and three men aged 18 to 49 years. To increase sequencing depth and limit assay-specific biases, different laboratories used diverse techniques to prepare libraries and sequence TCR repertoires. To estimate repertoire size and how much clonotypes are shared between individuals, the study performed deep sequencing of blood TCR repertoires from roughly five healthy adults. Each donor's leukapheresis produced roughly between roughly 0.85 and 9 billion PBMCs. Per donor, three plates each were used for CD4 naive and CD4 memory, two for CD8 naive, and one for CD8 memory.

The research as a whole found: Higher generation probabilities were observed for clonotypes shared by all four sorted-subset donors than for non-shared clonotypes. Even with the large sequencing depth, rarefaction of the sorted-subset datasets indicated that sequencing was incomplete. Based on pairwise subsampling, the degree of clonotype sharing among donors was expected to be affected by sequencing depth. Naive subsets generally had larger estimated clonotype richness than memory subsets. Sampling was restricted to blood, and TCR repertoires in tissue are likely to differ from TCR repertoires in blood. The small number of donors limited the genetic and exposure-history diversity represented. When several donors were compared, the shared fraction of clonotypes was around 5.1% for naive CD4, 3.5% to 4% for naive CD8, 2.3% for memory CD4, and around 0.37% for memory CD8.

This receptor chain uses TRBV7-3 and TRBJ2-7; the D call is tentative, TRBD1 or TRBD2, as each matches 5 bases. The receptor comes from a young man in good health. Sequenced sample: naive CD4+ T cells sorted from blood. Interpreted using the paper, the cell subset or site label stands for: CD45RA+ positively selected. The CDR3 protein sequence reads: CASSPGTARHEQYF. The bases are TGTGCCAGCAGCCCCGGGACGGCTCGACACGAGCAGTACTTC. Reference TRBV7-3 and TRBJ2-7 genes cover what lies past the CDR3, so the full variable domain is GAGVSQTPSNKVTEKGKYVELRCDPISGHTALYWYRQSLGQGPEFLIYFQGTGAADDSGLPNDRFFAVRPEGSVSTLKIQRTERGDSAVYLCASSPGTARHEQYFGPGTRLTVT.